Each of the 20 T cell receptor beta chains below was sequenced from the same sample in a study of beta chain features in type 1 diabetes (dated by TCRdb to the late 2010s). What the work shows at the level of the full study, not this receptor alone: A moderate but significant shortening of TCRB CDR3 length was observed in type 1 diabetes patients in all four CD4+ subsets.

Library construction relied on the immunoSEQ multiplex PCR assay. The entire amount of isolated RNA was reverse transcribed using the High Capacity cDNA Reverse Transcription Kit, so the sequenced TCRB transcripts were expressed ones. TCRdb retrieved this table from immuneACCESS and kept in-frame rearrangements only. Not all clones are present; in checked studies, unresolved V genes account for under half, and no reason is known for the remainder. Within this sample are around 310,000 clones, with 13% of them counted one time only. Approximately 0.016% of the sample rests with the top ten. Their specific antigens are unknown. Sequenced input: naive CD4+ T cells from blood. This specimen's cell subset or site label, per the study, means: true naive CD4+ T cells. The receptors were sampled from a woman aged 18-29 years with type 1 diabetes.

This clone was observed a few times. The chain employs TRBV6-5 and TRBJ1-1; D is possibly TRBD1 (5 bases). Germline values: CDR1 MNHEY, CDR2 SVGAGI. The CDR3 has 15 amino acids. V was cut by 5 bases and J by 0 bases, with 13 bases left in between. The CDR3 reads CASSRSSGLNTEAFF. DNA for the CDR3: TGTGCCAGCAGTCGCTCATCAGGGCTGAACACTGAAGCTTTCTTT.

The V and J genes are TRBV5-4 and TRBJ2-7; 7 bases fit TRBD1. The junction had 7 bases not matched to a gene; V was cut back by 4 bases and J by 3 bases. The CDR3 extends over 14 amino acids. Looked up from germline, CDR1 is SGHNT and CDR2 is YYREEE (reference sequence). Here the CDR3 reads CASSPRQGHYEQYF. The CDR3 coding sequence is TGTGCCAGCAGCCCTAGACAGGGCCACTACGAGCAGTACTTC.

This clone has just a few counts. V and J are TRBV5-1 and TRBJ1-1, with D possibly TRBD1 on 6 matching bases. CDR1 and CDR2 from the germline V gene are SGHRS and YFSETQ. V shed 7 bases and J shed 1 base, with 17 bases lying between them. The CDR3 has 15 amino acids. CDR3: CASYPGTLRNTEAFF. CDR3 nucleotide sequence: TGCGCCAGCTACCCCGGGACATTGAGGAACACTGAAGCTTTCTTT.

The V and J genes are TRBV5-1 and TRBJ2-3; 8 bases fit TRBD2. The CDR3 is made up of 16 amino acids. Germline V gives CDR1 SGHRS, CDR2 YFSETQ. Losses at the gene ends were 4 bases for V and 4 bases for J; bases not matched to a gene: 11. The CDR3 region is CASSPGNSGISDTQYF. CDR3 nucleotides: TGCGCCAGCAGCCCGGGGAATAGCGGGATATCAGATACGCAGTATTTT.

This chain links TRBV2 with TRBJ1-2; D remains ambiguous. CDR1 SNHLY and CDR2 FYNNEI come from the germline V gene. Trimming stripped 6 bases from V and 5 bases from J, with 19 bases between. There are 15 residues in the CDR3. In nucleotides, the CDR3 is TGTGCCAGCAGCGAGGGCCGGGTCTCTCCTTATGGCTACACCTTC. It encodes CASSEGRVSPYGYTF.

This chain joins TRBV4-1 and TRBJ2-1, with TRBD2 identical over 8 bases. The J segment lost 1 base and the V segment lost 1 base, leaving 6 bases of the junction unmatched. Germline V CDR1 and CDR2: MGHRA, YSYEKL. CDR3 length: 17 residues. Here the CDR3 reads CASSQGTSPKSYNEQFF. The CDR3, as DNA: TGCGCCAGCAGCCAAGGGACTAGCCCGAAATCCTACAATGAGCAGTTCTTC.

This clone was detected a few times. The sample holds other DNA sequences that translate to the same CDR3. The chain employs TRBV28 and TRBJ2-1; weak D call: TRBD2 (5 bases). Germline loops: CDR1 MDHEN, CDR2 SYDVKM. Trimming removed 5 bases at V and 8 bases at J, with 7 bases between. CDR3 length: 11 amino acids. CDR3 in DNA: TGTGCCAGCAGTCTGCGGGATGAGCAGTTCTTC. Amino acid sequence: CASSLRDEQFF.

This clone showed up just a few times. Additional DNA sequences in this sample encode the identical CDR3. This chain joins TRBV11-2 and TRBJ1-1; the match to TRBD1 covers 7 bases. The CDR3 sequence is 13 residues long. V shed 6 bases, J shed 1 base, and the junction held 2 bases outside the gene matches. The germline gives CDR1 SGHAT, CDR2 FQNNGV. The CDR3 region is CASSRQGNTEAFF. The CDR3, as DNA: TGTGCCAGCAGTAGACAGGGGAACACTGAAGCTTTCTTT. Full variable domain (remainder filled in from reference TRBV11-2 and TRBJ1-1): EAGVAQSPRYKIIEKRQSVAFWCNPISGHATLYWYQQILGQGPKLLIQFQNNGVVDDSQLPKDRFSAERLKGVDSTLKIQPAKLEDSAVYLCASSRQGNTEAFFGQGTRLTVV.

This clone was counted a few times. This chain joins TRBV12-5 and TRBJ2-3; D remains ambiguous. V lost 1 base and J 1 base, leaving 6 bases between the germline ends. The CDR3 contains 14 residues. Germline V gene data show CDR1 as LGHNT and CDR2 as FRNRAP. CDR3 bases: TGTGCTAGTGGTTTGGCCCCGGGCACAGATACGCAGTATTTT. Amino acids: CASGLAPGTDTQYF.

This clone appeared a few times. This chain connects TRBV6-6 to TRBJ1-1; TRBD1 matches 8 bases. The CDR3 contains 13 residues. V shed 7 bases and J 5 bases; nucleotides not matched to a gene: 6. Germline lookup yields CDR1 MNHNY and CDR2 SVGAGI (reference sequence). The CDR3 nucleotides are TGTGCCAGCACCCGGACAGGGTCGACTGAAGCTTTCTTT. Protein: CASTRTGSTEAFF.

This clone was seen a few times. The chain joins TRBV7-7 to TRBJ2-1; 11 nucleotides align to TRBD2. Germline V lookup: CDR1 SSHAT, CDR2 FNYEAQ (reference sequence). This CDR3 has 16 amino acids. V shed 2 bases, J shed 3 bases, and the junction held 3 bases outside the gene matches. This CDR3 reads CASSLRLAGSYNEQFF. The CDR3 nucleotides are TGTGCCAGCAGCTTACGACTAGCGGGGAGCTACAATGAGCAGTTCTTC.

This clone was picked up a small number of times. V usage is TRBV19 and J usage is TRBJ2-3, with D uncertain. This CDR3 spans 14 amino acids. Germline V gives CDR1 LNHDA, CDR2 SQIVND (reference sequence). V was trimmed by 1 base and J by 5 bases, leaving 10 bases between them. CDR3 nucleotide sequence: TGTGCCAGTAGTATAGTGTCCCCAGGAGATACGCAGTATTTT. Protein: CASSIVSPGDTQYF.

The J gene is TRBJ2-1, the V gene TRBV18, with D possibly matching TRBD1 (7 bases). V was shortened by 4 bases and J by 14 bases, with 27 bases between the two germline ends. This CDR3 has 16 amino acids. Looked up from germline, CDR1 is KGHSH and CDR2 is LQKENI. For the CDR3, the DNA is TGTGCCAGCTCACGAAGAGAGCCAGAAACAGGGGAGGAGGAGTTCTTC. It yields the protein CASSRREPETGEEEFF.

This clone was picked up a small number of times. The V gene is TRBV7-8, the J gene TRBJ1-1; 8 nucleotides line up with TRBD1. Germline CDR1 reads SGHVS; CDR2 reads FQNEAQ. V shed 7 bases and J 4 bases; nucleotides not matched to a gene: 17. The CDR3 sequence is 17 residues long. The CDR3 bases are TGTGCCAGCATCCCTAGGAGAGGCAGGGGGCGAGTCACTGAAGCTTTCTTT. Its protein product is CASIPRRGRGRVTEAFF.

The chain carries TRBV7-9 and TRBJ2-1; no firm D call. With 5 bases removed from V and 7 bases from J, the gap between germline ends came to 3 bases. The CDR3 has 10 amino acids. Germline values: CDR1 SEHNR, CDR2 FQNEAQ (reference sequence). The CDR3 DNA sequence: TGTGCCAGCAGCCCAAATGAGCAGTTCTTC. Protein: CASSPNEQFF.

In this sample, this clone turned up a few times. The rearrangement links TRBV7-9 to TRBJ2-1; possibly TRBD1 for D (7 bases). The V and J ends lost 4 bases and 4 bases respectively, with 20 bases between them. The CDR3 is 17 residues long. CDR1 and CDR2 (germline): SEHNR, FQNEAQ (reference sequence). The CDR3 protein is CASSSSGVAGGYNEQFF. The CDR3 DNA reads TGTGCCAGCAGCTCCTCCGGCGTGGCAGGGGGGTACAATGAGCAGTTCTTC.

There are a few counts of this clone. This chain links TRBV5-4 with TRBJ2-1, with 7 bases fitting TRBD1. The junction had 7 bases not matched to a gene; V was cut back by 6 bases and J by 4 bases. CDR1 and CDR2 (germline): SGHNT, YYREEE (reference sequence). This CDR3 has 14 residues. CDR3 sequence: CASTRGQQYNEQFF. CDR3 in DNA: TGTGCCAGCACCAGGGGACAGCAGTACAATGAGCAGTTCTTC.

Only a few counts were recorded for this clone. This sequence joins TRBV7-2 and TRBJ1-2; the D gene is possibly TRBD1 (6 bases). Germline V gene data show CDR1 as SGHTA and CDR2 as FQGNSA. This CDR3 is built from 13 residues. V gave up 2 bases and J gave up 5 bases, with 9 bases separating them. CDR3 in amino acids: CASSLNRAYGYTF. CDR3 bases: TGTGCCAGCAGCTTAAACAGGGCGTATGGCTACACCTTC.

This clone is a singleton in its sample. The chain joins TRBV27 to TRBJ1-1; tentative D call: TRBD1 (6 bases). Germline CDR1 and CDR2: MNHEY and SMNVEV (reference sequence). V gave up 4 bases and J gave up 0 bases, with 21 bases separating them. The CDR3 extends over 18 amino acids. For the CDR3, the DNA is TGTGCCAGCAGTTCACACCAGGGAAGGGGGTCAATGAACACTGAAGCTTTCTTT. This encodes CASSSHQGRGSMNTEAFF.

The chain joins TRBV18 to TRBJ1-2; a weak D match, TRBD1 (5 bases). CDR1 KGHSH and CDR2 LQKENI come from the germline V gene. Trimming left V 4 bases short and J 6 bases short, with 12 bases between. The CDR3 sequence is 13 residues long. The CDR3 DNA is TGTGCCAGCTCACGGGCAGGGCTAGATGGCTACACCTTC. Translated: CASSRAGLDGYTF.